These 24 T cell receptor beta chains originate from one sample sequenced in a study of kidney transplant recipient with SARS-CoV-2 infection. TCRdb reanalysed the reads using MiXCR and keeps one entry per CDR3 protein. The sample contains some 220,000 distinct CDR3 sequences, under 35% of which appear only once. The sequencing here drew on a blood sample, taken at baseline and on day 111 from a kidney transplant recipient. Every receptor here comes from a male patient aged 30 to 40 who had COVID-19 and was a kidney transplant recipient. The graft donor may have given rise to some T cells.

The table lists this clonotype with many counts. This sequence joins TRBV5-1 and TRBJ1-2; D remains ambiguous. Germline V gene sequence: CDR1 SGHRS, CDR2 YFSETQ. The CDR3 totals 16 residues. V was cut by 7 bases and J by 4 bases, with 23 bases left in between. Here the CDR3 DNA reads TGCGCCAGCTTTAAACAATCGGTTCGAAAGACCTATGGCTACACCTTC. Protein product: CASFKQSVRKTYGYTF.

Details on this clonotype: This may stem from a read error, because a much larger clone lies one nucleotide away. This chain links TRBV12-3 or TRBV12-4 with TRBJ2-3; D ambiguous. TRBJ2-1 explains the end of the DNA better; the J call may be wrong. There are 11 residues in the CDR3. CDR3 sequence reads: CASSLIGGQFF. As DNA, the CDR3 is TGTGCCAGCAGCCTTATTGGTGGGCAGTTCTTC.

With regard to this clonotype: Being one base from a much bigger clone, this may be a read error. V and J are TRBV21-1 and TRBJ2-3; the table assigns TRBD2, which was not confirmed against the DNA. TRBV21-1 constitutes a pseudogene. This CDR3 contains 17 residues. CDR3 in amino acids: CASSIVIATAMQDTQYF. CDR3 bases: TGTGCCAGCAGTATAGTCATAGCTACAGCCATGCAAGATACGCAGTATTTT.

Notes on this clonotype: A much larger clone lies a single base off, so this may be a read error. This chain links TRBV9 with TRBJ2-2; 10 bases agree with TRBD2. The germline gives CDR1 SGDLS, CDR2 YYNGEE. CDR3 length: 17 amino acids. Trimming took 0 bases from V and 5 from J; bases not matched to a gene: 7. The CDR3 DNA reads as TGTGCCAGCAGCGTAGCCCTCCTGACTAGCGGGACCGGGGAGCTGTTTTTT. It codes for CASSVALLTSGTGELFF.

This clonotype appeared many times. The chain recombines TRBV6-5 with TRBJ1-3; D gene uncertain. The V and J ends lost 7 bases and 0 bases respectively, with 13 bases between them. The CDR3 spans 15 residues. Per germline, CDR1 MNHEY and CDR2 SVGAGI. Here the CDR3 DNA reads TGTGCCAGCACCTATCGACTCAGCTCTGGAAACACCATATATTTT. The encoded protein is CASTYRLSSGNTIYF.

At least ten counts were recorded for this clonotype. V gene TRBV20-1 combines with J gene TRBJ2-2; the D is unclear. CDR1 DFQATT and CDR2 SNEGSKA come from the germline V gene (reference sequence). The V end lost 3 bases, the J end lost 1 base, and 9 bases lay between the germline ends. The CDR3 has 14 amino acids. CDR3 protein: CSASSPKNTGELFF. In DNA form, the CDR3 reads TGCAGTGCTAGTTCCCCAAAGAACACCGGGGAGCTGTTTTTT.

As regards this clonotype: A much larger clone sits a single nucleotide away, making a read error possible. This chain joins TRBV30 and TRBJ1-3; D gene ambiguous. Trimming took off 0 bases at V and 0 bases at J, with 12 bases between the two ends. Germline CDR1 GTSNPN, CDR2 SVGIG (reference sequence). There are 16 residues in the CDR3. The CDR3 is CAWSVLGRGSGNTIYF. The CDR3 bases are TGTGCCTGGAGTGTACTCGGGCGGGGCTCTGGAAACACCATATATTTT.

This clonotype was observed many times. V usage is TRBV4-3 and J usage is TRBJ2-1; D call uncertain. This CDR3 is 16 amino acids long. Germline CDR1 reads LGHNA; CDR2 reads YSLEER. Between the trimmed V and J ends, which lost 1 base and 6 bases, there was a span of 16 bases. CDR3 bases: TGCGCCAGCAGCCAAGTGGTTGGGTCCTACGCCAATGAGCAGTTCTTC. Amino acids: CASSQVVGSYANEQFF.

This clonotype was detected once. This could be a read error, since a much larger clone is one nucleotide away. The CDR3 DNA sequence: TGCAGTGCCCCTTCCCCAACAGGGGTAGCTGAAGCTTTCTTT. Translating gives CSAPSPTGVAEAFF. This chain connects TRBV20-1 to TRBJ1-1; 7 positions agree with TRBD1. Looked up from germline, CDR1 is DFQATT and CDR2 is SNEGSKA (reference sequence). The CDR3 has 14 amino acids. V lost 6 bases and J lost 6; bases outside the gene matches: 13.

This clonotype showed up many times. The genes are TRBV10-2 and TRBJ1-2; D ambiguous. CDR3 length: 17 amino acids. Per germline, CDR1 WSHSY and CDR2 SAAADI. V was shortened by 5 bases and J by 4 bases, with 23 bases between the two germline ends. This chain's CDR3 is CASSIPATSRKTYGYTF. The CDR3 DNA reads as TGCGCCAGCAGTATTCCAGCCACTTCTAGAAAGACCTATGGCTACACCTTC.

This chain joins TRBV5-4 and TRBJ1-2; the D is unclear. CDR1 and CDR2 from the germline V gene are SGHNT and YYREEE (reference sequence). This CDR3 has 16 amino acids. The V and J ends lost 7 bases and 4 bases respectively, with 23 bases between them. The CDR3 nucleotides read TGTGCCAGCGGATTACGCGTACCAGGAAAGGCCTATGGCTACACCTTC. Protein: CASGLRVPGKAYGYTF.

Worth noting for this clonotype: A far larger clone is only one base removed, so a read error is likely. The rearrangement uses TRBV27 and TRBJ2-7; D ambiguous. The end of the DNA is better explained by TRBJ2-1, so the J call may be wrong. The CDR3 runs 12 residues. Germline V lookup: CDR1 MNHEY, CDR2 SMNVEV (reference sequence). DNA for the CDR3: TGTGCCAGCAGTCCCCATCCGAATGAGCAGTTCTTC. It is translated as CASSPHPNEQFF.

The chain employs TRBV6-2 or TRBV6-3 and TRBJ2-4; D may be TRBD2 (6 bases). CDR1 is MNHEY, CDR2 SVGEGT, per germline. V lost 11 bases and J lost 9, with 32 bases in between. The CDR3 extends over 17 amino acids. CDR3 residues: CAAGSRSGPTEGGIQYF. The CDR3 DNA sequence: TGTGCCGCCGGGAGCCGGAGCGGACCAACGGAGGGCGGCATTCAGTACTTC.

With respect to this clonotype: A much larger clone differs by one base, so this may be a read error. This chain links TRBV3-1 with TRBJ2-7; D is unclear. Per germline, CDR1 LGHDT and CDR2 YNNKEL (reference sequence). CDR3 size: 12 residues. The CDR3 DNA sequence: TGTACCAGCAGCCACGGCCCAGTCGAGCAGTACTTC. It is translated as CTSSHGPVEQYF.

Remarks on this clonotype: A much larger clone lies a single base off, so this may be a read error. A read error is likely, as this CDR3 ends without the conserved phenylalanine or tryptophan. The rearrangement uses TRBV6-2 or TRBV6-3 and TRBJ1-2; no clear D gene. Germline V gene sequence: CDR1 MNHEY, CDR2 SVGEGT. V lost 5 bases and J 4 bases, leaving 23 bases between the germline ends. This CDR3 comprises 17 residues. The CDR3: CASSKPNCIGKTYGYTI. DNA of the CDR3: TGTGCCAGCAGTAAGCCGAACTGCATCGGAAAGACCTATGGCTACACCATC.

This clonotype was recorded many times. This chain links TRBV10-3 with TRBJ1-6; D is unclear. The V end was cut by 3 bases, the J end by 9 bases, with 6 bases between. Germline V gene data show CDR1 as ENHRY and CDR2 as SYGVKD. The length of the CDR3 is 12 residues. This chain's CDR3 is CAISEEGSPLHF. For the CDR3, the DNA is TGTGCCATCAGTGAAGAGGGTTCACCCCTCCACTTT.

About this clonotype itself: Possible read error: a much larger clone is one base away. This chain joins TRBV30 and TRBJ1-1, with D uncertain. Germline V gene sequence: CDR1 GTSNPN, CDR2 SVGIG (reference sequence). The V end was cut by 2 bases, the J end by 4 bases, with 11 bases between. The CDR3 runs 13 residues. The chain's CDR3 is CAWSWLRGTEAFF. The CDR3 DNA reads as TGTGCCTGGAGTTGGCTTCGGGGCACTGAAGCTTTCTTT.

This clonotype was seen at least ten times. The rearrangement uses TRBV5-4 and TRBJ1-2; D remains ambiguous. Germline CDR1 and CDR2: SGHNT and YYREEE (reference sequence). The CDR3 extends over 16 amino acids. Trimming shortened V by 6 bases and J by 4 bases, and 22 bases separated the two germline ends. CDR3 loop: CASIIVVPGKTYGYTF. The CDR3 region has the DNA TGTGCCAGCATCATCGTCGTACCAGGAAAGACCTATGGCTACACCTTC.

The rearrangement joins TRBV10-2 to TRBJ2-5; D is tentatively TRBD1 or TRBD2 (5 bases each). The germline CDR1 and CDR2 sequences are WSHSY and SAAADI. CDR3 length: 13 amino acids. Trimming stripped 2 bases from V and 8 bases from J, with 12 bases between. CDR3 sequence reads: CASSEQERGTQYF. The CDR3 nucleotides are TGCGCCAGCAGTGAGCAGGAGAGGGGAACCCAGTACTTC.

The table lists this clonotype with many counts. The chain uses TRBV6-5 and TRBJ2-3; D uncertain. Germline loops: CDR1 MNHEY, CDR2 SVGAGI. The CDR3 spans 16 residues. With 5 bases removed from V and 0 bases from J, the gap between germline ends came to 15 bases. Written as DNA, the CDR3 is TGTGCCAGCAGTCCCTATATCGTACCTAGCACAGATACGCAGTATTTT. Its translation: CASSPYIVPSTDTQYF.

In the case of this clonotype: A much more abundant neighbour one base away suggests this may be a read error. This sequence joins TRBV6-5 and TRBJ2-5, with 8 positions matching TRBD2. The J call is doubtful: the DNA matches TRBJ2-7 better. Germline V CDR1 and CDR2: MNHEY, SVGAGI. CDR3 length: 14 amino acids. The DNA of the CDR3 is TGTGCCACCACCTCGGGGGGGGAGGCCCACGAGCAGTACTTC. Encoded protein: CATTSGGEAHEQYF.

Ten or more counts support this clonotype. V usage is TRBV6-5 and J usage is TRBJ2-5; perhaps TRBD1 as D (6 bases). CDR1 is MNHEY, CDR2 SVGAGI, per germline. Trimming cost V 8 bases and J 1 base, with 17 bases left between them. This CDR3 is 15 amino acids long. CDR3 coding DNA: TGTGCCAGCCAGAGGGGGATCGGGACCCAAGAGACCCAGTACTTC. Its protein is CASQRGIGTQETQYF.

This clonotype occurred a few times. This chain joins TRBV20-1 and TRBJ1-3; weak D call: TRBD1 (5 bases). Trimming removed 3 bases from V and 0 bases from J, with 12 bases in between. The CDR3 covers 15 residues. Per germline, CDR1 DFQATT and CDR2 SNEGSKA (reference sequence). CDR3 bases: TGCAGTGCTAGTGTCCAGAGGGGCTCTGGAAACACCATATATTTT. Protein product: CSASVQRGSGNTIYF.

This clonotype occurred many times. The genes are TRBV6-5 and TRBJ2-7, with D hard to call. CDR3 length: 14 residues. The V end was cut by 7 bases, the J end by 0 bases, with 13 bases between. The germline V gene encodes CDR1 MNHEY and CDR2 SVGAGI. The CDR3 nucleotides are TGTGCCAGCAATAACCAGGCATTCTCCTACGAGCAGTACTTC. This gives the protein CASNNQAFSYEQYF.